A single sample is the source of the 22 T cell receptor beta chains below, sequenced in a study of blood T cell repertoires in COVID-19. Profiled with immunoSEQ multiplex PCR; TCRdb holds only in-frame clones, not every one. This repertoire shows approximately 280,000 clones, approximately 86% found once; its top ten account for around 2.1%. Input material: peripheral blood. The receptor set was obtained from a woman in her 30s who had recovered from COVID-19.

The rearrangement uses TRBV7-9 and TRBJ2-7; 8 bases match TRBD1. There are 12 residues in the CDR3. With V trimmed by 5 bases and J by 5 bases, 2 bases remained unmatched. The germline CDR1 and CDR2 sequences are SEHNR and FQNEAQ (reference sequence). The DNA of the CDR3 is TGTGCCAGCAGCACGACAGGGGACGAGCAGTACTTC. Translation gives CASSTTGDEQYF.

The chain is built from TRBV27 and TRBJ1-4; a possible D gene is TRBD1 (6 bases). V was cut by 0 bases and J by 4 bases, with 15 bases left in between. CDR1 is MNHEY and CDR2 is SMNVEV in the germline V gene (reference sequence). The CDR3 is 17 residues long. CDR3 in amino acids: CASSLSAGALNNEKLFF. DNA for the CDR3: TGTGCCAGCAGTTTATCCGCAGGGGCTCTTAATAATGAAAAACTGTTTTTT.

The rearrangement links TRBV6-5 to TRBJ1-1; tentative D call: TRBD1 (5 bases). CDR1 is MNHEY, CDR2 SVGAGI, per germline. This CDR3 has 14 amino acids. V was pared by 0 bases and J by 5 bases, with 10 bases between. CDR3 in amino acids: CASSYSRGLTEAFF. The CDR3 region has the DNA TGTGCCAGCAGTTACTCGAGGGGACTTACTGAAGCTTTCTTT.

The V call is TRBV3-1 (or the pseudogene TRBV3-2), the J call TRBJ2-6, with D unresolved. CDR1 is LGHDT, CDR2 YNNKEL, per germline (reference sequence). The CDR3 is 12 amino acids. V gave up 8 bases and J gave up 1 base, with 3 bases separating them. CDR3 coding DNA: TGTGCCAGCTCTTCTGGGGCCAACGTCCTGACTTTC. Protein product: CASSSGANVLTF.

The V gene is TRBV27, the J gene TRBJ1-5; D possibly corresponds to TRBD1 (5 bases). Trimming took off 8 bases at V and 0 bases at J, with 14 bases between the two ends. The germline gives CDR1 MNHEY, CDR2 SMNVEV (reference sequence). The CDR3 sequence is 15 residues long. CDR3 loop: CASAQGRDSNQPQHF. The DNA for the CDR3 is TGTGCCAGCGCCCAGGGTAGGGATAGCAATCAGCCCCAGCATTTT.

The chain has TRBV7-9 and TRBJ1-1, with D perhaps TRBD1 (6 bases). The germline CDR1 and CDR2 sequences are SEHNR and FQNEAQ (reference sequence). Trimming pared 6 bases from V and 0 bases from J, leaving 20 bases between. The CDR3 has 17 amino acids. The chain's CDR3 is CASSKTPTTGMNTEAFF. For the CDR3, the DNA is TGTGCCAGCAGTAAGACTCCCACCACAGGGATGAACACTGAAGCTTTCTTT.

The rearrangement links TRBV28 to TRBJ2-7, with 7 bases identical to TRBD2. The CDR3 totals 14 residues. Germline trimming cut 7 bases from V and 4 bases from J; bases unmatched to any gene: 10. The V gene's germline CDR1 is MDHEN and CDR2 SYDVKM. The CDR3 DNA is TGTGCCAGCAACCCCCCGACTAGCAGATACGAGCAGTACTTC. It encodes CASNPPTSRYEQYF.

This chain links TRBV5-1 with TRBJ2-7; D is possibly TRBD1 (6 bases). V lost 0 bases and J lost 6, with 13 bases in between. Germline CDR1 reads SGHRS; CDR2 reads YFSETQ. The CDR3 spans 14 residues. CDR3 in amino acids: CASSLEGRGGEQYF. Here the CDR3 DNA reads TGCGCCAGCAGCTTGGAAGGCAGGGGCGGCGAGCAGTACTTC.

The genes are TRBV11-2 and TRBJ2-1; possibly TRBD2 for D (6 bases). In germline, CDR1 is SGHAT, CDR2 FQNNGV. Trimming took 4 bases from V and 8 from J, leaving 6 bases between them. The length of the CDR3 is 11 residues. The CDR3 nucleotides are TGTGCCAGCAGCTGGGGGGATGAGCAGTTCTTC. Residues: CASSWGDEQFF. Together with reference TRBV11-2 and TRBJ2-1, the CDR3 gives the full variable domain: EAGVAQSPRYKIIEKRQSVAFWCNPISGHATLYWYQQILGQGPKLLIQFQNNGVVDDSQLPKDRFSAERLKGVDSTLKIQPAKLEDSAVYLCASSWGDEQFFGPGTRLTVL.

The CDR3 reads CASSSGGSGNTIYF. The CDR3 region has the DNA TGTGCCAGCAGCTCGGGAGGCTCTGGAAACACCATATATTTT. The chain employs TRBV5-5 and TRBJ1-3; D is ambiguous. Trimming pared 3 bases from V and 0 bases from J, leaving 7 bases between. Per germline, CDR1 SGHKS and CDR2 YYEKEE (reference sequence). CDR3 length: 14 residues.

The chain carries TRBV2 and TRBJ1-3, with 7 nucleotides matching TRBD1. J gave up 0 bases and V 11 bases, and 10 bases lay outside the gene matches. Germline CDR1 reads SNHLY; CDR2 reads FYNNEI. CDR3 length: 15 residues. The CDR3, as DNA: TGTGCCTCCCGGGACAGCCTTTTCTCTGGAAACACCATATATTTT. Translating it yields CASRDSLFSGNTIYF.

The genes are TRBV4-3 and TRBJ2-7; D gene ambiguous. V was cut by 0 bases and J by 0 bases, with 9 bases left in between. From germline, CDR1 is LGHNA and CDR2 YSLEER. The CDR3 covers 15 residues. The CDR3 nucleotides read TGCGCCAGCAGCCAAGATTCAGGAAGCTCCTACGAGCAGTACTTC. It translates to CASSQDSGSSYEQYF.

The chain has TRBV5-6 and TRBJ2-3; 10 bases match TRBD2. The J segment lost 5 bases and the V segment lost 4 bases, leaving 13 bases of the junction unmatched. Germline CDR1 reads SGHDT; CDR2 reads YYEEEE. This CDR3 has 17 amino acids. The CDR3 protein is CASSPGTSDTKGDTQYF. The CDR3 nucleotides are TGTGCCAGCAGCCCCGGGACTAGCGACACGAAGGGAGATACGCAGTATTTT.

J is TRBJ1-1 and V is TRBV30; no reliable D call. This CDR3 contains 13 residues. Germline CDR1 GTSNPN, CDR2 SVGIG (reference sequence). Trimming pared 0 bases from V and 0 bases from J, leaving 5 bases between. The CDR3: CAWSVQMNTEAFF. The CDR3 DNA sequence: TGTGCCTGGAGTGTACAGATGAACACTGAAGCTTTCTTT.

This clone was seen once. The chain recombines TRBV29-1 with TRBJ1-2; 7 bases are shared with TRBD1. Germline V CDR1 and CDR2: SQVTM, ANQGSEA. The CDR3 contains 14 residues. The trim removed 5 bases at V and 2 bases at J, leaving 8 bases unmatched. The chain's CDR3 is CSVLRDSPNYGYTF. The DNA for the CDR3 is TGCAGCGTTCTCCGGGACAGTCCCAACTATGGCTACACCTTC.

V gene TRBV20-1 combines with J gene TRBJ1-2, with D unclear. This CDR3 contains 10 residues. Germline lookup yields CDR1 DFQATT and CDR2 SNEGSKA (reference sequence). Trimming cost V 1 base and J 7 bases, with 4 bases left between them. CDR3 in amino acids: CSARGGGYTF. CDR3 nucleotides: TGCAGTGCTAGAGGCGGTGGCTACACCTTC.

The chain uses TRBV5-5 and TRBJ1-2; 8 positions agree with TRBD1. The CDR3 is 13 residues long. The junction had 7 bases not matched to a gene; V was cut back by 5 bases and J by 7 bases. Per the germline V gene, CDR1 is SGHKS and CDR2 is YYEKEE (reference sequence). The CDR3 DNA reads TGTGCCAGCAGACTCGACAGGGGTACTGGCTACACCTTC. This sequence encodes CASRLDRGTGYTF.

There are a few counts of this clone. The V and J genes are TRBV28 and TRBJ1-1; possibly TRBD1 for D (5 bases). The CDR3 spans 15 residues. V dropped 3 bases and J dropped 3 bases, with 14 bases sitting between them. Germline V gene sequence: CDR1 MDHEN, CDR2 SYDVKM. CDR3 DNA sequence: TGTGCCAGCAGTTTCGAGGGGCGCGGGGACACTGAAGCTTTCTTT. Its translation: CASSFEGRGDTEAFF.

The CDR3 protein is CASSETVTDTEAFF. CDR3 sequence (DNA): TGCGCCAGCAGTGAGACCGTCACTGACACTGAAGCTTTCTTT. The chain uses TRBV10-2 and TRBJ1-1; D gene uncertain. Germline-derived CDR1 and CDR2 are WSHSY and SAAADI. V lost 2 bases and J 3 bases, leaving 10 bases between the germline ends. The CDR3 loop spans 14 amino acids.

The rearrangement uses TRBV4-2 and TRBJ2-7; TRBD2 is a possible D gene (6 bases). This CDR3 is 15 amino acids long. The ends were cut back, 1 base at V and 0 bases at J, with 10 bases in the middle. Germline lookup yields CDR1 LGHNA and CDR2 YNFKEQ. CDR3 nucleotides: TGTGCCAGCAGCCAAGGCGGGAAAGGCTCCTACGAGCAGTACTTC. This translates into CASSQGGKGSYEQYF.

This clone was seen only once. This rearrangement joins TRBV7-9 to TRBJ1-4; 7 bases align to TRBD1. The CDR3 loop spans 15 amino acids. Germline CDR1 reads SEHNR; CDR2 reads FQNEAQ (reference sequence). Trimming removed 2 bases from V and 6 bases from J; junction bases left unmatched: 6. The CDR3 protein is CASSLRGGQDEKLFF. In DNA, the CDR3 is TGTGCCAGCAGCTTAAGAGGGGGCCAGGATGAAAAACTGTTTTTT. The full variable domain, completed using reference TRBV7-9 and TRBJ1-4, is DTGVSQNPRHKITKRGQNVTFRCDPISEHNRLYWYRQTLGQGPEFLTYFQNEAQLEKSRLLSDRFSAERPKGSFSTLEIQRTEQGDSAMYLCASSLRGGQDEKLFFGSGTQLSVL.

The chain has TRBV4-1 and TRBJ1-4, with D perhaps matching TRBD1 (5 bases). With 0 bases removed from V and 8 bases from J, the gap between germline ends came to 13 bases. The CDR3 sequence is 15 residues long. CDR1 MGHRA and CDR2 YSYEKL come from the germline V gene. CDR3 residues: CASSQDPSSGEKLFF. DNA for the CDR3: TGCGCCAGCAGCCAAGATCCGAGTTCAGGGGAAAAACTGTTTTTT.